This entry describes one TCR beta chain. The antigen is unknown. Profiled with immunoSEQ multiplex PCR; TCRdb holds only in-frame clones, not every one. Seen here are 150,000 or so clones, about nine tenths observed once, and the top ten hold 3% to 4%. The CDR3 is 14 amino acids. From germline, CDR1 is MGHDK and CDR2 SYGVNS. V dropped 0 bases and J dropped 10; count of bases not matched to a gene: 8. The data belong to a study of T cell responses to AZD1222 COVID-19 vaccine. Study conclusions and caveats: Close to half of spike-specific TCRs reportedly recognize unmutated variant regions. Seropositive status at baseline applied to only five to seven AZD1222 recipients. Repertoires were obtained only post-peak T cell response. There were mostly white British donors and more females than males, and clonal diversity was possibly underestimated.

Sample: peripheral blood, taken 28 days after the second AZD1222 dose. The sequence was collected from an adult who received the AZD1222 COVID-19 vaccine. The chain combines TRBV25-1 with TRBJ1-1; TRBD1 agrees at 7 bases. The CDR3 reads CASSEYIRAGGAFF. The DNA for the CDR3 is TGTGCCAGCAGTGAATATATTCGCGCAGGGGGAGCTTTCTTT.